This is a list of T cell receptor beta chains from one sample in a study of OX40 agonist ivuxolimab in advanced cancers. TCRdb's table, derived via immunoSEQ multiplex PCR, lists solely in-frame clones and lacks some. The data contain more than 40,000 clones, 85% to 90% of them singletons. Source: CD4+ or CD8+ T cells sorted from blood, taken in a trial of the OX40 agonist ivuxolimab. These receptors were obtained from an adult with an advanced solid tumor such as melanoma, head and neck, liver or kidney cancer. The CDR3 runs from the conserved cysteine through the conserved F or W. A D gene is named only where the DNA matches it firmly. The listing skips clone size in some rows; elsewhere it reads once, few, many or a size class.

TRBJ1-6	.	TRBV4-1	.	TGCGCCAGCAGCGATACTTGGGGTGGAAATTCACCCCTCCACTTT	CASSDTWGGNSPLHF
TRBJ1-1	.	TRBV1	.	TGCACCAGCAGCCAAGGGACAGGGGAGGGTGAAGCTTTCTTT	CTSSQGTGEGEAFF
TRBJ2-7	.	TRBV4-3	.	TGCGCCAGCAGCCGGAACCAGGGATTTCCCTACGAGCAGTACTTC	CASSRNQGFPYEQYF
TRBJ2-1	.	TRBV6-4	.	TGTGCCAGCAGTGACGTATGGGGTAATGAGCAGTTCTTC	CASSDVWGNEQFF
TRBJ2-1	TRBD2	TRBV9	few	TGTGCCAGCATCCGCGGGAGAACCAATGAGCAGTTCTTC	CASIRGRTNEQFF
TRBJ2-5	TRBD2	TRBV6-6	.	TGTGCCAGCAGTCATTTAGCGGGAGAAGAGACCCAGTACTTC	CASSHLAGEETQYF
TRBJ2-6	.	TRBV7-2	.	TGTGCCAGCAGCTTAGCGGACGGGGCCAACGTCCTGACTTTC	CASSLADGANVLTF
TRBJ2-1	TRBD1	TRBV14	.	TGTGCCAGCAGCCAAGCCTTAGGGGGCGCAAGATACAATGAGCAGTTCTTC	CASSQALGGARYNEQFF
TRBJ2-1	.	TRBV7-2	.	TGTGCCAGCAGCTTGCCATCTAGATCCTGGGAGCAGTTCTTC	CASSLPSRSWEQFF
TRBJ2-7	.	TRBV10-3	once	TGTGCCATCAGTGAAACCGGACCGCCCTCCTACGAGCAGTACTTC	CAISETGPPSYEQYF
TRBJ2-2	.	TRBV2	.	TGTGCCAGCAGTGGATCCCATAACACCGGGGAGCTGTTTTTT	CASSGSHNTGELFF
TRBJ2-5	.	TRBV7-2	.	TGTGCCAGCAGCTTAGTCGGTCAAGAGACCCAGTACTTC	CASSLVGQETQYF
TRBJ2-2	.	TRBV11-3	few	TGTGCCAGCAGCCCATCAACGGGACACACCGGGGAGCTGTTTTTT	CASSPSTGHTGELFF
TRBJ1-4	.	TRBV2	.	TGTGCCAGCAGTGAATCATCCCCAACCAATGAAAAACTGTTTTTT	CASSESSPTNEKLFF
TRBJ2-1	TRBD2	TRBV7-8	.	TGTGCCAGCAGCCCCCGACAGGTTTTAAGGGTGGCGGGAGGCAATGAGCAGTTCTTC	CASSPRQVLRVAGGNEQFF
TRBJ2-5	TRBD2	TRBV10-3	.	TGTGCCATCAGCAGCGGGAAGACCCAGTACTTC	CAISSGKTQYF
TRBJ1-3	.	TRBV6-1	once	TGTGCCAGCAGTGAAAACCCTAGCGGAAACACCATATATTTT	CASSENPSGNTIYF
TRBJ1-6	.	TRBV6-6	.	TGTGCCAGCAATCCCTACTCAGTCCCCTATAATTCACCCCTCCACTTT	CASNPYSVPYNSPLHF
TRBJ2-7	TRBD1	TRBV25-1	.	TGTGCCAGCAGTGAACCAGGGGGTCGCGAGCAGTACTTC	CASSEPGGREQYF
TRBJ2-5	TRBD2	TRBV28	.	TGTGCCAGCAGCCGGGAGGGCCGTAAGACCCAGTACTTC	CASSREGRKTQYF
TRBJ1-2	.	TRBV28	.	TGTGCCAGCAGCCCACCCAATAACTATGGCTACACCTTC	CASSPPNNYGYTF
TRBJ2-5	TRBD2	TRBV6-5	.	TGTGCCAGCAGCTCAACCCTAGCGGTAAAAGAGACCCAGTACTTC	CASSSTLAVKETQYF
TRBJ2-7	.	TRBV7-2	.	TGTGCCAGCAGCACCCGAGTAGGGACGTCCTACGAGCAGTACTTC	CASSTRVGTSYEQYF
TRBJ2-1	TRBD2	TRBV6-5	once	TGTGCCAGCAGTCCAACTAGCGGGAGTCTGTGGCAGTTCTTC	CASSPTSGSLWQFF
TRBJ2-7	TRBD2	TRBV5-1	.	TGCGCCAGCAGCTCGACTAGCGGGAGCTACGAGCAGTACTTC	CASSSTSGSYEQYF
TRBJ2-5	TRBD2	TRBV11-2	.	TGTGCCAGCAGCTTAAGACTAGCGGGCCAAGAGACCCAGTACTTC	CASSLRLAGQETQYF
TRBJ1-2	.	TRBV5-1	.	TGCGCCAGCAGCCCACCAGGGGATAGCTATGGCTACACCTTC	CASSPPGDSYGYTF